This T cell receptor beta chain appears in the sequencing data of a study of blood T cell repertoires in COVID-19. Profiling relied on immunoSEQ multiplex PCR, and the TCRdb table lists in-frame clones only, not all of them. The repertoire consists of a few hundred thousand clones, with 70% to 90% occurring once and the leading ten covering under 6.5%. Sequencing was performed on PBMCs or T cells enriched from blood (not recorded which). This TCR was recovered from a woman under 40 who had recovered from COVID-19.

CDR3 loop: CATSRDLEDSPLHF. CDR3 bases: TGTGCCACCAGCAGAGATCTGGAGGATTCACCCCTCCACTTT. The J gene is TRBJ1-6, the V gene TRBV15; D is unresolved. Germline lookup yields CDR1 LNHNV and CDR2 YYDKDF (reference sequence). This CDR3 contains 14 residues. V was cut by 0 bases and J by 8 bases, with 8 bases left in between. The complete variable domain, with remaining parts taken from reference TRBV15 and TRBJ1-6, reads DAMVIQNPRYQVTQFGKPVTLSCSQTLNHNVMYWYQQKSSQAPKLLFHYYDKDFNNEADTPDNFQSRRPNTSFCFLDIRSPGLGDTAMYLCATSRDLEDSPLHFGNGTRLTVT.